This TCR beta chain stems from a study of OX40 agonist ivuxolimab in advanced cancers. Study-wide context: Ivuxolimab was a fully human IgG2 agonistic monoclonal antibody targeting the costimulatory receptor OX40 (CD134). Intravenous ivuxolimab was administered to patients every 2 weeks at six dose levels: 0.01, 0.1, 0.3, 1.5, 3 and 10 mg/kg. Of the roughly 51 patients in dose escalation, about 20 had hepatocellular carcinoma, roughly 15 had melanoma, 9 had renal cell carcinoma and 9 had head and neck cancer. A male proportion of 75% to 85% and a mean age of roughly 58 years, ranging from about 23 to 90, were recorded for the dose-escalation cohort. Prior anti-PD-1, anti-PD-L1 or anti-CTLA-4 therapy was permitted, and checkpoint inhibitors had been received by under 50% of dose-escalation patients. Three dose-escalation patients achieved partial responses, one with hepatocellular carcinoma and two with cutaneous melanoma. Peripheral TCRbeta sequencing aimed to test whether ivuxolimab altered TCR sequence diversity and caused clonal T-cell expansion. The paper reports the monotherapy dose-escalation portion (N of about 50 patients) of the phase I ivuxolimab trial. Study-level results and caveats: After ivuxolimab, more expanded clones were found on average in CD8+ T cells than in CD4+ T cells. The antigen specificity of the clonally expanded peripheral T cells was not determined. Clonal expansion of both CD4+ and CD8+ blood T cells was observed from baseline to week 6 at doses 0.1 to 3.0 mg/kg. Partial responders in the 0.1-3.0 mg/kg groups had among the lowest normalized peripheral clonal expansion, especially among CD8+ T cells. Low levels of normalized T-cell clonal expansion were also shown by some nonresponding patients.

Genomic DNA was isolated from the sorted cells so that the TCRbeta CDR3 region could be sequenced. TCRbeta CDR3 regions were sequenced using the immunoSEQ Assay. TCRdb re-hosts the immuneACCESS table, in-frame sequences only. Its copies lack some clones; in the studies checked, an unresolved V gene accounts for under half of them, and the cause for the rest is not known. This sample comprises 55,000 to 70,000 clones, 75% to 85% of them detected only once. The ten largest clones represent 1.4% of the sample. The germline V gene provides CDR1 MNHEY and CDR2 SVGAGI. Cut back by 6 bases and 4 bases, the V and J ends lie 10 bases apart. The cysteine opens and the phenylalanine closes a CDR3 of 13 amino acids. Of all the DNA, just the CDR3 is kept, 39 bases in frame from base 1. The trial excluded patients who had a history of autoimmune disease or were on systemic immunosuppression. Peripheral blood for TCR sequencing was collected from all dose cohorts at baseline, on cycle 4 day 1, and on cycle 7 day 1. Samples were obtained from an open-label, multicenter, first-in-human phase I dose-escalation trial of ivuxolimab. Adults with locally advanced or metastatic head and neck squamous cell, hepatocellular, melanoma or renal cell carcinoma were enrolled in the trial. Before TCR sequencing, CD4+ T cells and CD8+ T cells from peripheral blood were sorted into separate populations.

Comments on this clone: Its recognized antigen is unknown. One base away there is no much larger clone; base qualities are not given.

The specimen was CD4+ or CD8+ T cells sorted from blood, collected in a trial of the OX40 agonist ivuxolimab. The sequence joins TRBV6-5 to TRBJ1-3, with TRBD1 tentatively as D gene (6 bases match). This receptor was obtained from an adult with an advanced solid tumor such as melanoma, head and neck, liver or kidney cancer. The nucleotides read TGTGCCAGCAGACTCGGACAGGGAAACACCATATATTTT. Its coded protein is CASRLGQGNTIYF.